Listed here is a single T cell receptor (beta chain). V was clipped by 2 bases and J by 4 bases, with 14 bases between them. Looked up from germline, CDR1 is LGHNA and CDR2 is YSLEER. The CDR3 extends over 15 amino acids. A second roughly 7 to 11 cycle PCR used barcoded and J-beta primers. TCRdb recomputed calls from the 5' RACE reads with MiXCR, one row per CDR3 protein. The sample lists 500,000 to 600,000 distinct CDR3 sequences; 25% to 30% were seen once. This record comes from a study of blood T cells in healthy people across ages. The sequencing input was blood. V and J are TRBV4-3 and TRBJ1-1; a possible D gene is TRBD1 (6 bases). The receptor was derived from a woman in her 70s in good health. The CDR3 nucleotides read TGCGCCAGCAGCCAACAGAGGGGGGCGGGCACTGAAGCTTTCTTT. It specifies CASSQQRGAGTEAFF.